This entry features one TCR beta chain sequence. The antigen is undetermined. The immunoSEQ assay was v3. The table came from immunoSEQ multiplex PCR; TCRdb's copy has only in-frame clones and leaves some out. Of 60,000 or so clones in the sample, around 69% were seen once. Specified time point: pre-treatment sample, taken before nivolumab and TIL therapy. The germline V gene encodes CDR1 MNHNY and CDR2 SVGAGI (reference sequence). The CDR3 has 14 residues. J was trimmed by 3 bases and V by 6 bases; bases with no gene match: 7. The record originates from a study of TIL therapy for anti-PD-1-resistant metastatic lung cancer. About the research overall: Tumors carried a median roughly 1.5 non-synonymous mutations per megabase.

General study points: This highly selected cohort may not generalize to typical lung cancer patients.

The source of this sequence is a person aged 25-85 years with non-small cell lung cancer. This chain links TRBV6-6 with TRBJ2-7, with 8 bases fitting TRBD1. The starting material was blood, obtained at baseline. CDR3 sequence: CASRGGQVSYEQYF. The CDR3 DNA reads TGTGCCAGCAGGGGGGGACAGGTAAGCTACGAGCAGTACTTC.